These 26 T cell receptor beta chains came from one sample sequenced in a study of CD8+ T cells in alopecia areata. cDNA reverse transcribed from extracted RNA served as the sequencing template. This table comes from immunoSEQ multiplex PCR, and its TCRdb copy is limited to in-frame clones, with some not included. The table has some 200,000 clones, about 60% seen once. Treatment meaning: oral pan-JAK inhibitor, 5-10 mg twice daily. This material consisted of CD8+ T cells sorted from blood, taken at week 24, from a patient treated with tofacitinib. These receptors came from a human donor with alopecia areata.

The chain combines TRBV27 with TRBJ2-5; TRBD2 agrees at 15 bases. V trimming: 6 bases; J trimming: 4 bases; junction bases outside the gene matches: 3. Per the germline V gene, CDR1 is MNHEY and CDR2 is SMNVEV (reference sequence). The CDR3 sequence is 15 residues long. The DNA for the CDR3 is TGTGCCAGCAGCGGACTAGCGGGGGGGCCAGAGACCCAGTACTTC. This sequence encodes CASSGLAGGPETQYF.

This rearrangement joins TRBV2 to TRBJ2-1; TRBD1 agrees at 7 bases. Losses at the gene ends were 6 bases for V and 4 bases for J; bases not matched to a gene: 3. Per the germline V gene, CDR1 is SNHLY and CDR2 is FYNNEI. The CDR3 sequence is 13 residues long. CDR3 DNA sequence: TGTGCCAGCAGGGGGGACAGTTACAATGAGCAGTTCTTC. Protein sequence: CASRGDSYNEQFF.

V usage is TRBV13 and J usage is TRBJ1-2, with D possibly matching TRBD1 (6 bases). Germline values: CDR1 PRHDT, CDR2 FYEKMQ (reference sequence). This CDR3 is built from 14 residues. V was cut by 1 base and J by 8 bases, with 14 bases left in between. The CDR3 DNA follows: TGTGCCAGCAGCTTAGCGAAAACAGGGATCGGCTACACCTTC. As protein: CASSLAKTGIGYTF.

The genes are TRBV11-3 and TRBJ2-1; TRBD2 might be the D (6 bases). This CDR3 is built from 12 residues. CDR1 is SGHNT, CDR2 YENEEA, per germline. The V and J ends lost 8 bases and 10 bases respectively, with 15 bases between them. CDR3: CASAGGGWEQFF. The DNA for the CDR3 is TGTGCCAGCGCCGGGGGAGGTTGGGAGCAGTTCTTC.

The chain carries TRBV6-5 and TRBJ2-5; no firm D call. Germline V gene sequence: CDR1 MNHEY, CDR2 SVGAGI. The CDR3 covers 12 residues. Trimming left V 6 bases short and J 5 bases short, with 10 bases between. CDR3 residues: CASSPARETQYF. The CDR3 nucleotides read TGTGCCAGCAGCCCCGCCCGGGAGACCCAGTACTTC.

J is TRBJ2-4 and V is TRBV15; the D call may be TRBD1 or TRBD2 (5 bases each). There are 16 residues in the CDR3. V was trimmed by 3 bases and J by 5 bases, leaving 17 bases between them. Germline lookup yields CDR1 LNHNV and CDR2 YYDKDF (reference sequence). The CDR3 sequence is CATSSTVRDGQNIQYF. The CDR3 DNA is TGTGCCACCAGCAGTACAGTAAGGGACGGACAAAACATTCAGTACTTC.

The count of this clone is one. In DNA, the CDR3 is TGTGCCATCAGTGAGGGGACTCCCTATGGCTACACCTTC. Amino acids: CAISEGTPYGYTF. The chain has TRBV10-3 and TRBJ1-2; D might be TRBD1 (5 bases). This CDR3 region has 13 residues. With 2 bases removed from V and 4 bases from J, the gap between germline ends came to 8 bases. Germline-derived CDR1 and CDR2 are ENHRY and SYGVKD.

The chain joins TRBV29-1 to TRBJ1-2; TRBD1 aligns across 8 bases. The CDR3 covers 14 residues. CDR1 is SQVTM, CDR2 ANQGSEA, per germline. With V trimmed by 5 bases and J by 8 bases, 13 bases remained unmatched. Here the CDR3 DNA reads TGCAGCGTTTTCCCGGGACAGGTGAAGTCGGGCTACACCTTC. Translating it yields CSVFPGQVKSGYTF.

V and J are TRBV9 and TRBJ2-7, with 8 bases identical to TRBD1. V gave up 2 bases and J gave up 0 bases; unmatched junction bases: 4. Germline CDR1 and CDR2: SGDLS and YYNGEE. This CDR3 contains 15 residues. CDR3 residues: CASSVGTGSSYEQYF. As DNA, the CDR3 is TGTGCCAGCAGCGTTGGGACAGGTAGCTCCTACGAGCAGTACTTC. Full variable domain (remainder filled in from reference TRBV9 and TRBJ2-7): DSGVTQTPKHLITATGQRVTLRCSPRSGDLSVYWYQQSLDQGLQFLIQYYNGEERAKGNILERFSAQQFPDLHSELNLSSLELGDSALYFCASSVGTGSSYEQYFGPGTRLTVT.

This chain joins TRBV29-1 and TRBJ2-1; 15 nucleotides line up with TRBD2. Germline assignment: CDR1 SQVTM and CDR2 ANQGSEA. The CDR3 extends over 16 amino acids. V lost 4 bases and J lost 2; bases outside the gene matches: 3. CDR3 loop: CSVAGTSGGTYNEQFF. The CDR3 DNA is TGCAGCGTTGCCGGGACTAGCGGGGGGACCTACAATGAGCAGTTCTTC.

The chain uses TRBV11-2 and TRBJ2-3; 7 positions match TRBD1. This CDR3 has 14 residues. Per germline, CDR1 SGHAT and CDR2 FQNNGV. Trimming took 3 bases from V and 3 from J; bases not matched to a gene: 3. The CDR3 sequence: CASSLTGFTDTQYF. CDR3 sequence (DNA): TGTGCCAGCAGCTTGACAGGGTTTACAGATACGCAGTATTTT.

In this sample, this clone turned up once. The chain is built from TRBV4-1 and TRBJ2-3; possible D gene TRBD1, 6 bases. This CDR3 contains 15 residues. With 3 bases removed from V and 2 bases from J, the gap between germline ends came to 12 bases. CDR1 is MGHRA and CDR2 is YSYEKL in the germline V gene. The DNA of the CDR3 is TGCGCCAGCAGCCATTTTGACAGGACCACAGATACGCAGTATTTT. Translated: CASSHFDRTTDTQYF.

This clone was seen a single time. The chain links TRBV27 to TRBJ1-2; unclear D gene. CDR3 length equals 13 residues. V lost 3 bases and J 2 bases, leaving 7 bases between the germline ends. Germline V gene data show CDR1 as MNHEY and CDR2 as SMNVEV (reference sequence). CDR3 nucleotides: TGTGCCAGCAGTTTCGGAGGAAACTATGGCTACACCTTC. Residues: CASSFGGNYGYTF.

CDR3 protein: CASSLGPDASSNYGYTF. Here the CDR3 DNA reads TGTGCCAGCAGCCTAGGGCCGGACGCCTCTTCTAACTATGGCTACACCTTC. The chain links TRBV7-8 to TRBJ1-2; D unresolved. V dropped 5 bases and J dropped 0 bases, with 19 bases sitting between them. The CDR3 length is 17 residues. CDR1 is SGHVS and CDR2 is FQNEAQ in the germline V gene.

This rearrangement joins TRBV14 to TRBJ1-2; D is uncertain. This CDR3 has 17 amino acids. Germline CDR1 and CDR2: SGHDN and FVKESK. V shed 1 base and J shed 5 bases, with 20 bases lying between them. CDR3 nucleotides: TGTGCCAGCAGCCAAGTCCGGTCGGGCCCGGGAGTATATGGCTACACCTTC. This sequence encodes CASSQVRSGPGVYGYTF.

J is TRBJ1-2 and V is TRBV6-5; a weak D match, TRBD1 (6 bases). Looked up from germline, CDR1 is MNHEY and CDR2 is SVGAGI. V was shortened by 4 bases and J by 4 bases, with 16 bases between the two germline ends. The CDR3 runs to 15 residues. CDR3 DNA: TGTGCCAGCAGTTCCCCGTGGGGGGCCCTCTATGGCTACACCTTC. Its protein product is CASSSPWGALYGYTF.

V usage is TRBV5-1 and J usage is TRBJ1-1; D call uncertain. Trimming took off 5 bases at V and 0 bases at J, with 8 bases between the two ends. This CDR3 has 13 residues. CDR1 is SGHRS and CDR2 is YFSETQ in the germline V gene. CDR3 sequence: CASSPRMNTEAFF. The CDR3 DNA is TGCGCCAGCAGTCCGAGGATGAACACTGAAGCTTTCTTT.

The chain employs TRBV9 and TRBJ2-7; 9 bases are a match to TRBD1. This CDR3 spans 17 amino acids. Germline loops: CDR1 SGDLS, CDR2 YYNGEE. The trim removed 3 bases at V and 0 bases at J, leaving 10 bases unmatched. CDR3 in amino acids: CASSDPRDRAFSYEQYF. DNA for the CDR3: TGTGCCAGCAGCGACCCCCGGGACAGGGCCTTCTCCTACGAGCAGTACTTC.

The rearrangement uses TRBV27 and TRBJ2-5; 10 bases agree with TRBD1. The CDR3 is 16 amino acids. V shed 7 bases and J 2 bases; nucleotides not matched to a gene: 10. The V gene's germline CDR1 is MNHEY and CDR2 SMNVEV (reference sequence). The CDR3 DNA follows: TGTGCCAGCACTACCGGGACAGGGGAACCTCAAGAGACCCAGTACTTC. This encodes CASTTGTGEPQETQYF.

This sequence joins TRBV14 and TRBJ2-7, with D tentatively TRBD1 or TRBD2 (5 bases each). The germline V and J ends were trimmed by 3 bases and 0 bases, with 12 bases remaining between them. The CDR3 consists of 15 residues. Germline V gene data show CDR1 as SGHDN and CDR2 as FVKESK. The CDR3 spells CASSHGTVVSYEQYF. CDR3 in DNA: TGTGCCAGCAGCCACGGGACGGTAGTCTCCTACGAGCAGTACTTC.

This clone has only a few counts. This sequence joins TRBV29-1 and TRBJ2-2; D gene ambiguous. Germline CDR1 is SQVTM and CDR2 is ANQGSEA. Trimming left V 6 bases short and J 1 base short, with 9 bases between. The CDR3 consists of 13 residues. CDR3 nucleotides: TGCAGCGTGCTGGACGGGAACACCGGGGAGCTGTTTTTT. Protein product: CSVLDGNTGELFF.

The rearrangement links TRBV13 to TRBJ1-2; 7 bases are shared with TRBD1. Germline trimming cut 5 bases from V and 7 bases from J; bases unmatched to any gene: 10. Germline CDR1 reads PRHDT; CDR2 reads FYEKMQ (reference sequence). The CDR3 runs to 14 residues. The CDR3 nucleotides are TGTGCCAGCAGCCACCCCACAGGGGAGAGTGGCTACACCTTC. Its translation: CASSHPTGESGYTF.

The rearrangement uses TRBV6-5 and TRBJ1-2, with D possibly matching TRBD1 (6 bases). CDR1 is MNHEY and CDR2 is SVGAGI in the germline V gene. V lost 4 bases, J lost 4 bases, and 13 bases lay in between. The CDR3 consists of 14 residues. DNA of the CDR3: TGTGCCAGCAGTTTAGGGAACAGGGTCTATGGCTACACCTTC. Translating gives CASSLGNRVYGYTF.

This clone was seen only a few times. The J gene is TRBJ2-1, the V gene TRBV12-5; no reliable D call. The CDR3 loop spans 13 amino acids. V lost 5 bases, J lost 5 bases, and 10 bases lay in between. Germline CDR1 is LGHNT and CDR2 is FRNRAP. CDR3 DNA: TGTGCTAGTGGTCCGAAGACCAACAATGAGCAGTTCTTC. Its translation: CASGPKTNNEQFF.

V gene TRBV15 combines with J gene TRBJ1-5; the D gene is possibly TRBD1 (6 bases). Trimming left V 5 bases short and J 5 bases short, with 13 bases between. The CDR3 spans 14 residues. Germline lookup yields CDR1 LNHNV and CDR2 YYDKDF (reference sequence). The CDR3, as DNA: TGTGCCACCAGCCCGGGGAGGGGGGATCAGCCCCAGCATTTT. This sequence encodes CATSPGRGDQPQHF.

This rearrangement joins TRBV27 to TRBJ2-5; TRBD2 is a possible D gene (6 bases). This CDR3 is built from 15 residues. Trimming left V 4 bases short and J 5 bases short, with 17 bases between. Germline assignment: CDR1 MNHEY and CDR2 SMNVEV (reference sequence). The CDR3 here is CASSSAVGLQETQYF. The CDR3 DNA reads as TGTGCCAGCAGTTCAGCGGTGGGACTCCAGGAGACCCAGTACTTC.